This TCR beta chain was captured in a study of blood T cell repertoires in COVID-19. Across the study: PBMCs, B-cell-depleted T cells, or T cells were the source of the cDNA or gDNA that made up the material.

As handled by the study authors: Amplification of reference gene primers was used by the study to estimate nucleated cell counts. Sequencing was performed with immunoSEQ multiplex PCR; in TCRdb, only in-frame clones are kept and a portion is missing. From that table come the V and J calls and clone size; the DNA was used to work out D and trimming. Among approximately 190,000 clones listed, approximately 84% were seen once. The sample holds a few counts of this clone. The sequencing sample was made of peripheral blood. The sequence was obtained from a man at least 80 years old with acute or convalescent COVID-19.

The CDR3 sequence: CASSRPGTSGRAAGETQYF. The CDR3 region has the DNA TGTGCCAGCAGCCGGCCCGGGACTAGCGGGAGGGCCGCCGGGGAGACCCAGTACTTC. This chain connects TRBV7-2 to TRBJ2-5; 16 bases line up with TRBD2. CDR1 is SGHTA and CDR2 is FQGNSA in the germline V gene. The V gene end was trimmed by 5 bases and the J gene end by 5 bases; junction bases not matched to a gene: 14. The CDR3 is 19 residues long.